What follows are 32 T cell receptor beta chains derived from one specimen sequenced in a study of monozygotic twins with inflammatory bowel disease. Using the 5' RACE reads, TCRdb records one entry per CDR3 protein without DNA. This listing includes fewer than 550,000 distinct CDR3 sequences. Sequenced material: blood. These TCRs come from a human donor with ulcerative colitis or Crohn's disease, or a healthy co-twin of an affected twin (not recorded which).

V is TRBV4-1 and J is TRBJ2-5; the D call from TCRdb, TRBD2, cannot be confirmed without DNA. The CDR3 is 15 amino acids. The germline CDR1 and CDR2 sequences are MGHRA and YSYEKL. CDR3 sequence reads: CASSQDYQAGETQYF.

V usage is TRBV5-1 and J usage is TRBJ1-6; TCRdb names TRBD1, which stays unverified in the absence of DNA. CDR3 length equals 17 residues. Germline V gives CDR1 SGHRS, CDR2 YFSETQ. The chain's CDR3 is CASSLQARNLGNSPLHF.

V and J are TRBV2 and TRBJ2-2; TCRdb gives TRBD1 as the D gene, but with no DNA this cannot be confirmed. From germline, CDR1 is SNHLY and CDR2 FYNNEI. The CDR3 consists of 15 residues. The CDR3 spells CASSPQSTNTGELFF. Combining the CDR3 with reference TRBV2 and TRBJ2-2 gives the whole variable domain EPEVTQTPSHQVTQMGQEVILRCVPISNHLYFYWYRQILGQKVEFLVSFYNNEISEKSEIFDDQFSVERPDGSNFTLKIRSTKLEDSAMYFCASSPQSTNTGELFFGEGSRLTVL.

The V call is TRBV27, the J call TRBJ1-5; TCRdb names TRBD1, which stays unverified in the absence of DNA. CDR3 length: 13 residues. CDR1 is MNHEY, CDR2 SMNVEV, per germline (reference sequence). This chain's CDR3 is CASSRIRDQPQHF.

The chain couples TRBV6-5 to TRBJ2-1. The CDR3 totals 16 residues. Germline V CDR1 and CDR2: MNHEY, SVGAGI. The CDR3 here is CASSYSEEWYYNEQFF.

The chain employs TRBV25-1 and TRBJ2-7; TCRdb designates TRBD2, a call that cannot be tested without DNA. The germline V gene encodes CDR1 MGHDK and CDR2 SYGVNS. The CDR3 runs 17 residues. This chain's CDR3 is CASSDYPLTSGRVEQYF.

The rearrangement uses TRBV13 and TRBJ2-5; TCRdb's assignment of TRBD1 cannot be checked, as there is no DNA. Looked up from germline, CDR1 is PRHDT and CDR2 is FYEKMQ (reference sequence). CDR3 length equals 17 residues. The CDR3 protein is CASSFPASSGDRETQYF.

CDR3: CASSSGTGGVYEQYF. The chain carries TRBV7-2 and TRBJ2-7; the TCRdb call, TRBD1, lacks DNA for checking. The CDR3 totals 15 residues. CDR1 and CDR2 from the germline V gene are SGHTA and FQGNSA.

The CDR3 loop is CASSRYTGTDQETQYF. The rearrangement links TRBV7-6 to TRBJ2-5; TCRdb's D gene call, TRBD1, goes unchecked for lack of DNA. This CDR3 is 16 amino acids long. Germline CDR1 and CDR2: SGHVS and FNYEAQ.

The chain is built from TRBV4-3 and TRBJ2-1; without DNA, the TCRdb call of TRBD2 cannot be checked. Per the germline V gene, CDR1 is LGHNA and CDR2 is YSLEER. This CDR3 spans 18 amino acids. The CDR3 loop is CASSQDDLLAGAYNEQFF.

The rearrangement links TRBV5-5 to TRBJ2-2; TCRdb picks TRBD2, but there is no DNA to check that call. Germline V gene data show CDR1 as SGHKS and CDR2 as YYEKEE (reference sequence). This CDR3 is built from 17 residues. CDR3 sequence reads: CASSLLSSGMDTGELFF.

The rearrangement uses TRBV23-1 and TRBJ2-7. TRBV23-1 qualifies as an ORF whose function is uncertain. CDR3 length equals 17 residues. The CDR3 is CASRVTGSETSTYEQYF.

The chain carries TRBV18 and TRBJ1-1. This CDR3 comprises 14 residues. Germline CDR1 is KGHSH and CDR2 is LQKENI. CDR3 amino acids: CASSPQRVGTEAFF.

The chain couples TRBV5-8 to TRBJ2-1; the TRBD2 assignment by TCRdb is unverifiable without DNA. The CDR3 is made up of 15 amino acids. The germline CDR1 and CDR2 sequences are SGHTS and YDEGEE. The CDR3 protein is CASSVGTSGYNEQFF. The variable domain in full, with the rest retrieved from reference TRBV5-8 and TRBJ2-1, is EAGVTQSPTHLIKTRGQQATLRCSPISGHTSVYWYQQALGLGLQFLLWYDEGEERNRGNFPPRFSGRQFPNYSSELNVNALELEDSALYLCASSVGTSGYNEQFFGPGTRLTVL.

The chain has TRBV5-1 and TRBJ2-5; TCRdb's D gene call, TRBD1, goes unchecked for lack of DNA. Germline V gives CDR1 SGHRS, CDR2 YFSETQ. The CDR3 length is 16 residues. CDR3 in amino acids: CASSSGDRVHQETQYF.

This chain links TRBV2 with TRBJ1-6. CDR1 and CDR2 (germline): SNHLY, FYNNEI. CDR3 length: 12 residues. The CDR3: CASSDSYTPLHF.

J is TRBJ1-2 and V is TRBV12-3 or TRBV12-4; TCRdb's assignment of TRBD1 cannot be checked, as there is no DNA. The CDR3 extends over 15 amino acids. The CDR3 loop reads CASSLAGGWVGGYTF.

The CDR3: CASSERTGKYDTEAFF. The V and J genes are TRBV9 and TRBJ1-1; absent DNA, TCRdb's TRBD1 call cannot be checked. The CDR3 is 16 amino acids. From germline, CDR1 is SGDLS and CDR2 YYNGEE.

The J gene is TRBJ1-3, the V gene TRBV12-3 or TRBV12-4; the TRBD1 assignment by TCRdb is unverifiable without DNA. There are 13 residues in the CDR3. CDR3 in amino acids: CASSTGSGNTIYF.

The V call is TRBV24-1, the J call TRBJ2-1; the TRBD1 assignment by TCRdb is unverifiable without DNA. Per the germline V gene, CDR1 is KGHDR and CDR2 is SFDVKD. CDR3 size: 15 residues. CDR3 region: CATSDLRDTYNEQFF.

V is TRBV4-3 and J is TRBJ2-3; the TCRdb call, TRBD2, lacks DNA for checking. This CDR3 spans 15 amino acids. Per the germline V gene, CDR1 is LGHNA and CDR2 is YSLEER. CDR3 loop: CASSSRTSPTDTQYF.

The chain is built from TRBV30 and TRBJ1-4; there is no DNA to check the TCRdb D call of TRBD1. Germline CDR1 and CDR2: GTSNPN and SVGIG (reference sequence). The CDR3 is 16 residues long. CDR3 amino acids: CAWSTTGSAISEKLFF. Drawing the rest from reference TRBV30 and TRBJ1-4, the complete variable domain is SQTIHQWPATLVQPVGSPLSLECTVEGTSNPNLYWYRQAAGRGLQLLFYSVGIGQISSEVPQNLSASRPQDRQFILSSKKLLLSDSGFYLCAWSTTGSAISEKLFFGSGTQLSVL.

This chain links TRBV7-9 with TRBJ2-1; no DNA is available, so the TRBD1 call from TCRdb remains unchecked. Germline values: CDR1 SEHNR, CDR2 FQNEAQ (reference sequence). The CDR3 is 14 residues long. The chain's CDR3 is CASSLPETYNEQFF. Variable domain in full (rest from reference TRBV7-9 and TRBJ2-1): DTGVSQNPRHKITKRGQNVTFRCDPISEHNRLYWYRQTLGQGPEFLTYFQNEAQLEKSRLLSDRFSAERPKGSFSTLEIQRTEQGDSAMYLCASSLPETYNEQFFGPGTRLTVL.

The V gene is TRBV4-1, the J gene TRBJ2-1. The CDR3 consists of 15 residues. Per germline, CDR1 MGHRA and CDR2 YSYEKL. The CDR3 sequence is CASSQDFGSYNEQFF.

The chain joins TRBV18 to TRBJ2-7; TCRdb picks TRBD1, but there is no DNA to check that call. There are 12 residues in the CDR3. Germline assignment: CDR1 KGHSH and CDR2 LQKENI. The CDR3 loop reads CASSPEGQGQYF.

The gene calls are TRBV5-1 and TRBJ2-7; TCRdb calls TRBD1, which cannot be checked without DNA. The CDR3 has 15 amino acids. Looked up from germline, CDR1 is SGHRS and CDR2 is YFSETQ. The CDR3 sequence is CASSLEGQGVREQYF.

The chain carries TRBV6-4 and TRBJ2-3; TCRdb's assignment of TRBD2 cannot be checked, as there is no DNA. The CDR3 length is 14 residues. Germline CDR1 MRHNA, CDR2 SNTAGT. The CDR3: CASSERLETDTQYF.

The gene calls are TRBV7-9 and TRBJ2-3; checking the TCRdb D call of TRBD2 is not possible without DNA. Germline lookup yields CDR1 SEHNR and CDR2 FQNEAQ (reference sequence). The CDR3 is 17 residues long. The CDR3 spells CASRQVVRTSDPDTQYF. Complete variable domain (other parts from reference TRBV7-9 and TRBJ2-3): DTGVSQNPRHKITKRGQNVTFRCDPISEHNRLYWYRQTLGQGPEFLTYFQNEAQLEKSRLLSDRFSAERPKGSFSTLEIQRTEQGDSAMYLCASRQVVRTSDPDTQYFGPGTRLTVL.

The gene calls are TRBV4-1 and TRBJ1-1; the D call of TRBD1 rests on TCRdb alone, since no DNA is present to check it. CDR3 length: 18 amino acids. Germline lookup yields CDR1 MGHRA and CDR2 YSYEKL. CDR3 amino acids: CASSQGVDRGLPNTEAFF.

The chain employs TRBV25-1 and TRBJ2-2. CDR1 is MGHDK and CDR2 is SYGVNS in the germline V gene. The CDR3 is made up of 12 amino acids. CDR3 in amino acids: CASSEPRGELFF.

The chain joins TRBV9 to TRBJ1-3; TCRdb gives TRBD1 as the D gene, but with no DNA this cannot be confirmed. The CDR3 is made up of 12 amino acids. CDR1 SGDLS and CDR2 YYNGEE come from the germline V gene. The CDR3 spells CASRGGGDTIYF.

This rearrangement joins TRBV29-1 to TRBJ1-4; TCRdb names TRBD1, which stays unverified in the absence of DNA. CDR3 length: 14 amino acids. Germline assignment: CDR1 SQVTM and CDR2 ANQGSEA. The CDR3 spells CSVWTGPTNEKLFF.